The present entry profiles one T cell receptor (beta chain) with its context. The source of the sample is a study of blood T cell repertoires in COVID-19. Overall study context: Italy, Spain and the United States were the sources of the convalescent and acute COVID-19 samples. From T cells, B-cell-depleted T cells, or PBMCs came the material, which was cDNA or gDNA.

This CDR3 is 13 amino acids long. Looked up from germline, CDR1 is MRHNA and CDR2 is SNTAGT. V was trimmed by 5 bases and J by 1 base, leaving 8 bases between them. In the authors' workflow: Researchers report that nucleated cell counts were estimated from reference gene primer amplification. TCRdb keeps only in-frame clones here, not all; method: immunoSEQ multiplex PCR. V and J calls and clone size are given by that table; D and trimming were obtained from the DNA. The sample records about 56,000 clones, 80% to 85% being singletons. Source material: peripheral blood. The sequence derives from a woman of 80 years or more with acute or convalescent COVID-19. The genes are TRBV6-4 and TRBJ1-1; maybe TRBD1 (5 bases). This CDR3 is CASSSQGNTEAFF. The CDR3 DNA sequence: TGTGCCAGCAGTTCGCAGGGGAACACTGAAGCTTTCTTT.